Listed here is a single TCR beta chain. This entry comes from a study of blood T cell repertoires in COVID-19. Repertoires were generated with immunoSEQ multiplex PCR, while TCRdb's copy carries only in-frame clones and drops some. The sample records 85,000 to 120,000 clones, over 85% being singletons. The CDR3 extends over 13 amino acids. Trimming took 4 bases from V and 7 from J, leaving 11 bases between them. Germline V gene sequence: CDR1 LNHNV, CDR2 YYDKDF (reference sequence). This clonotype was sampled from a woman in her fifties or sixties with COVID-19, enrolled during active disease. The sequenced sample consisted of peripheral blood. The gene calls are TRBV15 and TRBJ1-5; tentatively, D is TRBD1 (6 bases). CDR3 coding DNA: TGTGCCACCAGCATTTTCAGGGGCCAGCCCCAGCATTTT. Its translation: CATSIFRGQPQHF.